This T cell receptor (beta chain) appears in the sequencing data of a study of T cells in Graves' hyperthyroidism and ophthalmopathy. Researchers took RNA transcripts and amplified the TCR beta CDR3 regions from them. HTBI primers drove first-round RT-PCR of the TCR CDR3. One entry per CDR3 protein, called by TCRdb with MiXCR from the multiplex PCR reads. The table records approximately 500,000 distinct CDR3 sequences, just over 45% of them present only once. This CDR3 has 15 residues. Germline CDR1 and CDR2: DFQATT and SNEGSKA (reference sequence). V usage is TRBV20-1 and J usage is TRBJ2-5, with 7 bases that match TRBD2. The J call may not be correct, given that the DNA end is closer to TRBJ2-1. Sequencing was carried out using peripheral blood or thyroid tissue (not recorded which). This TCR came from a woman younger than 35 with Graves' hyperthyroidism. The CDR3 DNA reads as TGCAGTGCTAGCTCTCTAGCGGCGCTTGACAATGAGCAGTTCTTC. Protein product: CSASSLAALDNEQFF.